A selection of T cell receptor beta chains follows, all from one sample in a study of monozygotic twins with inflammatory bowel disease. TCRdb re-analyzed the 5' RACE reads; it lists each CDR3 protein once, without DNA. The ten most abundant clones cover just over 2.5% of a sample with about 380,000 distinct CDR3 sequences. The sequenced sample was blood. The receptor set was obtained from a human donor with ulcerative colitis or Crohn's disease, or a healthy co-twin of an affected twin (not recorded which). The CDR3 runs from the conserved cysteine through the conserved F or W.

cdr3_length j_call v_call cdr3_aa
12 TRBJ1-5 TRBV6-6 CASSTDRDIQHF
14 TRBJ2-7 TRBV30 CAWRQASAGYEQYF
15 TRBJ2-1 TRBV11-2 CASSSTGGPYNEQFF
19 TRBJ2-2 TRBV21-1 CASSKVVRRPGLATGELFF
14 TRBJ2-3 TRBV6-2/TRBV6-3 CASGISGLTDTQYF
14 TRBJ2-7 TRBV5-1 CASSRRDRTYEQYF
15 TRBJ1-2 TRBV7-6 CASSRIGDRGGGYTF
15 TRBJ2-4 TRBV20-1 CSAPQFGLSGNIQYF
14 TRBJ2-1 TRBV7-6 CASSLNTGAIEQFF
15 TRBJ2-5 TRBV12-3/TRBV12-4 CASSFWGVFKETQYF
16 TRBJ1-6 TRBV4-1 CASSQERAAVNSPLHF
12 TRBJ2-2 TRBV12-3/TRBV12-4 CASERNTGELFF
11 TRBJ2-5 TRBV6-4 CASHDEETQYF
15 TRBJ2-3 TRBV20-1 CSASGVLEGADTQYF
15 TRBJ2-5 TRBV27 CASSLSRLYLETQYF
16 TRBJ2-1 TRBV29-1 CSAHQTSGGAYNEQFF
14 TRBJ2-7 TRBV20-1 CSARDDGFSYELYF
18 TRBJ2-3 TRBV6-5 CASSYSRRSLGGGDTQYF
13 TRBJ2-3 TRBV27 CASSFGGADTQYF
13 TRBJ2-3 TRBV4-3 CASSQDLPDTQYF
16 TRBJ2-7 TRBV4-3 CASSPGTSGVGDEQYF
12 TRBJ1-5 TRBV7-2 CASSLYNQPQHF
11 TRBJ2-1 TRBV2 CASLLANEQFF
16 TRBJ2-5 TRBV10-3 CAISGNWGTHKETQYF
14 TRBJ2-2 TRBV20-1 CSATQKTSSGELFF
16 TRBJ2-1 TRBV20-1 CSARDSRESSYNEQFF
15 TRBJ2-2 TRBV7-2 CASSFGPGSTGELFF
16 TRBJ2-7 TRBV6-5 CASSYSREESSYEQYF
17 TRBJ1-4 TRBV2 CASSEFLFWANGEKLFF